The T cell receptor beta chain described here comes from a study of blood T cell repertoires in COVID-19. The J segment lost 0 bases and the V segment lost 5 bases, leaving 12 bases of the junction unmatched. The CDR3 runs to 18 residues. CDR1 and CDR2 (germline): SGHTA, FQGNSA. The data were produced by immunoSEQ multiplex PCR, yet TCRdb's version contains in-frame clones alone and is incomplete. The sample includes approximately 240,000 clones, approximately 83% of them seen just once. This clonotype originated in a woman in her sixties or seventies with acute or convalescent COVID-19. Sequenced: peripheral blood. The chain is built from TRBV7-2 and TRBJ2-4; TRBD1 matches 8 bases. Here the CDR3 reads CASSTPRTGRLAKNIQYF. Here the CDR3 DNA reads TGTGCCAGCAGCACCCCGCGGACAGGGAGATTAGCCAAAAACATTCAGTACTTC.